These T cell receptor beta chains were read from a single sample in a study of CD8 T cells in Susac syndrome. One entry per CDR3 protein results from TCRdb running MiXCR on the immunoSEQ multiplex PCR reads. The sample lists 150,000 to 200,000 distinct CDR3 sequences; around 94% were seen once. The source material was CD4+ T cells from PBMCs. The source of these receptors is a human donor with multiple sclerosis. Each CDR3 is given with its conserved first and last residue. The D gene is left open where the match is weak. Not every row has a clone size; where given, it reads once, few, many or a size class.

J: TRBJ2-1
V: TRBV5-1
size: -
D: TRBD2
CDR3: CASSLALAAYNEQFF
DNA: TGCGCCAGCAGCTTGGCCCTAGCGGCTTACAATGAGCAGTTCTTC

J: TRBJ2-7
V: TRBV2
size: -
D: -
CDR3: CASSNYYEQYF
DNA: TGTGCCAGCAGTAACTACTACGAGCAGTACTTC

J: TRBJ2-2
V: TRBV30
size: -
D: TRBD2
CDR3: CAWGSGSITGELFF
DNA: TGTGCCTGGGGGAGCGGGAGTATTACCGGGGAGCTGTTTTTT

J: TRBJ1-2
V: TRBV28
size: -
D: -
CDR3: CASRYRDGYTF
DNA: TGTGCCAGCAGGTACAGGGATGGCTACACCTTC

J: TRBJ2-3
V: TRBV20-1
size: -
D: TRBD2
CDR3: CSARSGGTTQYF
DNA: TGCAGTGCTAGAAGCGGGGGGACTACGCAGTATTTT

J: TRBJ2-2
V: TRBV6-2/TRBV6-3
size: -
D: -
CDR3: CASRKNRAGELFF
DNA: TGTGCCAGCAGAAAAAACAGGGCCGGGGAGCTGTTTTTT

J: TRBJ1-1
V: TRBV3-1
size: -
D: -
CDR3: CASSQGTLTEAFF
DNA: TGTGCCAGCAGCCAAGGGACGCTCACTGAAGCTTTCTTT

J: TRBJ2-1
V: TRBV29-1
size: -
D: TRBD2
CDR3: CSVLAGGDNEQFF
DNA: TGCAGCGTTCTAGCGGGAGGAGACAATGAGCAGTTCTTC

J: TRBJ2-3
V: TRBV12-3/TRBV12-4
size: -
D: -
CDR3: CASSFSGSPFGGTDTQYF
DNA: TGTGCCAGCAGTTTTTCAGGGAGCCCCTTCGGGGGCACAGATACGCAGTATTTT

J: TRBJ2-5
V: TRBV3-1
size: -
D: -
CDR3: CASSLRWNQETQYF
DNA: TGTGCCAGCAGCCTACGGTGGAACCAAGAGACCCAGTACTTC

J: TRBJ2-1
V: TRBV18
size: -
D: TRBD1
CDR3: CASSPGTGAHRQFF
DNA: TGTGCCAGCTCACCAGGGACAGGGGCCCATAGGCAGTTCTTC

J: TRBJ2-2
V: TRBV12-3/TRBV12-4
size: -
D: TRBD2
CDR3: CASTVGLAGVTGELFF
DNA: TGTGCCAGCACCGTCGGACTAGCGGGGGTCACCGGGGAGCTGTTTTTT

J: TRBJ1-2
V: TRBV18
size: -
D: TRBD1
CDR3: CASSEGTATYGYTF
DNA: TGTGCCAGCTCAGAAGGGACAGCGACCTATGGCTACACCTTC

J: TRBJ2-5
V: TRBV6-2/TRBV6-3
size: -
D: TRBD2
CDR3: CASSSYRTSEKTQYF
DNA: TGTGCCAGCAGTTCATACCGGACTAGCGAGAAGACCCAGTACTTC

J: TRBJ2-5
V: TRBV7-2
size: -
D: -
CDR3: CASSTSSTVQETQYF
DNA: TGTGCCAGCAGCACCAGTTCGACAGTACAAGAGACCCAGTACTTC

J: TRBJ2-5
V: TRBV6-1
size: -
D: TRBD2
CDR3: CASRRAGGRAGLRTRETQYF
DNA: TGTGCCAGCAGACGAGCCGGCGGGAGGGCCGGTTTAAGGACAAGAGAGACCCAGTACTTC

J: TRBJ2-2
V: TRBV20-1
size: -
D: -
CDR3: CSALSLGVAGELFF
DNA: TGCAGTGCCCTCTCCCTGGGGGTCGCCGGGGAGCTGTTTTTT

J: TRBJ1-1
V: TRBV18
size: -
D: -
CDR3: CASSPVREAGSEAFF
DNA: TGTGCCAGCTCACCAGTCAGGGAGGCGGGATCAGAAGCTTTCTTT

J: TRBJ2-7
V: TRBV4-3
size: -
D: TRBD2
CDR3: CASSHLAGGYEQYF
DNA: TGCGCCAGCAGCCATTTAGCGGGCGGGTACGAGCAGTACTTC

J: TRBJ2-2
V: TRBV19
size: -
D: -
CDR3: CASQGGARSGELFF
DNA: TGTGCCAGCCAAGGGGGGGCGCGGAGCGGGGAGCTGTTTTTT

J: TRBJ2-1
V: TRBV6-2/TRBV6-3
size: -
D: -
CDR3: CASSYSPVNEQFF
DNA: TGTGCCAGCAGTTACTCTCCGGTGAATGAGCAGTTCTTC

J: TRBJ2-2
V: TRBV24-1
size: -
D: TRBD2
CDR3: CATSDLGGRAGELFF
DNA: TGTGCCACCAGTGATTTAGGCGGGAGGGCCGGGGAGCTGTTTTTT

J: TRBJ2-1
V: TRBV5-1
size: once
D: TRBD2
CDR3: CASSFGAGGREQFF
DNA: TGCGCCAGCAGCTTTGGGGCGGGAGGTCGAGAGCAGTTCTTC

J: TRBJ1-1
V: TRBV11-2
size: -
D: TRBD1
CDR3: CASSPGQGEYTEAFF
DNA: TGTGCCAGCAGCCCTGGACAGGGGGAATATACCGAAGCTTTCTTT

J: TRBJ1-5
V: TRBV4-1
size: -
D: -
CDR3: CASSQDFGAPGQPQHF
DNA: TGCGCCAGCAGCCAAGATTTCGGAGCGCCCGGGCAGCCCCAGCATTTT

J: TRBJ1-3
V: TRBV20-1
size: -
D: -
CDR3: CSAQDNSGNTIYF
DNA: TGCAGTGCACAAGACAACTCTGGAAACACCATATATTTT

J: TRBJ2-2
V: TRBV30
size: -
D: -
CDR3: CAWWNYNTGELFF
DNA: TGTGCCTGGTGGAATTATAACACCGGGGAGCTGTTTTTT